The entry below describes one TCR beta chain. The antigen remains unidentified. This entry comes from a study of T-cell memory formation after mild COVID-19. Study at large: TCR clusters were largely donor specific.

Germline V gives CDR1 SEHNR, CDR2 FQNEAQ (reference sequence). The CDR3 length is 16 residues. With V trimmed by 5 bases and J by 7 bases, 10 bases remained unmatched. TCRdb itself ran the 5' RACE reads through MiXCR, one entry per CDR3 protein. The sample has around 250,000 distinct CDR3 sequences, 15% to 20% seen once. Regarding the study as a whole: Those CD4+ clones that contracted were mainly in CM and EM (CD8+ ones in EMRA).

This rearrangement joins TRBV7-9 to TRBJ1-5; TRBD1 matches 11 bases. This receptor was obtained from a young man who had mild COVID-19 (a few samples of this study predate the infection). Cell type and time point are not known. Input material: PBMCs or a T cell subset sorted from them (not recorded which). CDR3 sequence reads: CASSDRTGGEIQPQHF. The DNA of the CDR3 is TGTGCCAGCAGCGACCGGACAGGGGGCGAAATCCAGCCCCAGCATTTT. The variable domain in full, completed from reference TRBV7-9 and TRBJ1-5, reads DTGVSQNPRHKITKRGQNVTFRCDPISEHNRLYWYRQTLGQGPEFLTYFQNEAQLEKSRLLSDRFSAERPKGSFSTLEIQRTEQGDSAMYLCASSDRTGGEIQPQHFGDGTRLSIL.